The 2 T cell receptor beta chains reported below all come from one sample, sequenced in a study of blood T cell repertoires in COVID-19. Repertoires were generated with immunoSEQ multiplex PCR, while TCRdb's copy carries only in-frame clones and drops some. The table has some 150,000 clones, over 75% seen once; the top ten hold approximately 1.2%. The sample taken for sequencing was PBMCs or T cells enriched from blood (not recorded which). All receptors derive from a woman in her twenties or thirties with acute COVID-19.

The rearrangement links TRBV19 to TRBJ2-3; TRBD2 agrees at 9 bases. Trimming took 5 bases from V and 0 from J; bases not matched to a gene: 6. The CDR3 covers 16 residues. Germline V CDR1 and CDR2: LNHDA, SQIVND (reference sequence). Here the CDR3 reads CASSARLAVSTDTQYF. The CDR3 DNA reads TGTGCCAGTAGTGCCAGACTAGCGGTCAGCACAGATACGCAGTATTTT.

V gene TRBV29-1 combines with J gene TRBJ2-7; TRBD1 matches at 9 bases. This CDR3 region has 14 residues. Per the germline V gene, CDR1 is SQVTM and CDR2 is ANQGSEA. The junction had 9 bases not matched to a gene; V was cut back by 6 bases and J by 3 bases. The CDR3 DNA follows: TGCAGCGTCTTCCCGGGACAGGGTCTCTACGAGCAGTACTTC. It is translated as CSVFPGQGLYEQYF.